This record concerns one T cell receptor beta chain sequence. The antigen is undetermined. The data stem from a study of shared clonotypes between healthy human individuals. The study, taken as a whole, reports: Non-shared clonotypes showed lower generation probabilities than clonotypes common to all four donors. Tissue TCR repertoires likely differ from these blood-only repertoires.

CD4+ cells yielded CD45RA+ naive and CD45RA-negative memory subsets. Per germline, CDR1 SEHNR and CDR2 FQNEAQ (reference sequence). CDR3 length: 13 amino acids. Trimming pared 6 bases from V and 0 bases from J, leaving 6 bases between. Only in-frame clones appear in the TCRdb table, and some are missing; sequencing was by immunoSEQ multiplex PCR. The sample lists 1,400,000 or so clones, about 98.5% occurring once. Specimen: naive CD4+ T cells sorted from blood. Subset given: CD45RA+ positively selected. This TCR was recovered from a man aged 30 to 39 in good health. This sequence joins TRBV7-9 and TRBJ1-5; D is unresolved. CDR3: CASRFNSNQPQHF. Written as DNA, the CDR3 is TGTGCCAGCAGGTTTAATAGCAATCAGCCCCAGCATTTT.